A single sample gave rise to the 22 T cell receptor beta chains below, sequenced in a study of blood T cell repertoires in COVID-19. Clones were read by immunoSEQ multiplex PCR, and TCRdb kept only the in-frame ones, dropping some. The sample lists hundreds of thousands of clones; about 90% were seen once. The specimen was peripheral blood. The receptors here all came from a man aged 18 to 30 with active or convalescent COVID-19.

This clone was recorded a few times. CDR3 loop: CASSSSRDEQYF. For the CDR3, the DNA is TGTGCCAGCAGTTCGTCACGGGACGAGCAGTACTTC. The rearrangement uses TRBV28 and TRBJ2-7; no firm D call. Germline V gives CDR1 MDHEN, CDR2 SYDVKM. The CDR3 is made up of 12 amino acids. With 4 bases removed from V and 5 bases from J, the gap between germline ends came to 9 bases. Together with reference TRBV28 and TRBJ2-7, the CDR3 gives the full variable domain: DVKVTQSSRYLVKRTGEKVFLECVQDMDHENMFWYRQDPGLGLRLIYFSYDVKMKEKGDIPEGYSVSREKKERFSLILESASTNQTSMYLCASSSSRDEQYFGPGTRLTVT.

In the case of this clone: In the same sample, other DNA sequences code for this CDR3. The genes are TRBV7-9 and TRBJ1-1; 10 bases fit TRBD1. J gave up 1 base and V 5 bases, and 4 bases lay outside the gene matches. Germline lookup yields CDR1 SEHNR and CDR2 FQNEAQ (reference sequence). The CDR3 loop spans 15 amino acids. The CDR3 here is CASSEGQGKNTEAFF. In DNA form, the CDR3 reads TGTGCCAGCAGCGAGGGACAGGGGAAGAACACTGAAGCTTTCTTT.

The genes are TRBV25-1 and TRBJ1-2; D gene unclear. CDR3 length: 13 amino acids. Germline lookup yields CDR1 MGHDK and CDR2 SYGVNS. Trimming took off 7 bases at V and 7 bases at J, with 16 bases between the two ends. This chain's CDR3 is CASTSEKRSGYTF. CDR3 DNA sequence: TGTGCCAGCACCTCTGAAAAAAGGAGTGGCTACACCTTC.

The chain uses TRBV29-1 and TRBJ2-1; 12 bases fit TRBD2. Germline trimming cut 6 bases from V and 0 bases from J; bases unmatched to any gene: 0. From germline, CDR1 is SQVTM and CDR2 ANQGSEA. There are 14 residues in the CDR3. The CDR3 DNA reads TGCAGCGTGACTAGCGGGAGCTCCTACAATGAGCAGTTCTTC. Translation: CSVTSGSSYNEQFF.

The chain has TRBV5-6 and TRBJ1-1; 10 positions agree with TRBD1. With V trimmed by 3 bases and J by 4 bases, 15 bases remained unmatched. This CDR3 has 18 amino acids. In germline, CDR1 is SGHDT, CDR2 YYEEEE. The CDR3 reads CASSSISGTGVSSTEAFF. CDR3 nucleotides: TGTGCCAGCAGCTCGATATCCGGGACAGGGGTTAGTTCCACTGAAGCTTTCTTT.

This sequence joins TRBV6-6 and TRBJ1-4; D remains ambiguous. CDR1 and CDR2 (germline): MNHNY, SVGAGI (reference sequence). The CDR3 extends over 16 amino acids. V was cut by 4 bases and J by 8 bases, with 20 bases left in between. CDR3 in amino acids: CASSSGRHPLREKLFF. CDR3 coding DNA: TGTGCCAGCAGTTCGGGGAGACATCCCCTCCGGGAAAAACTGTTTTTT.

This rearrangement joins TRBV18 to TRBJ2-5, with D possibly being TRBD1 (6 bases). This CDR3 spans 18 amino acids. V lost 2 bases, J lost 1 base, and 20 bases lay in between. Germline V lookup: CDR1 KGHSH, CDR2 LQKENI. Here the CDR3 reads CASSPMDYGTIIQETQYF. CDR3 sequence (DNA): TGTGCCAGCTCACCAATGGATTATGGGACAATTATCCAAGAGACCCAGTACTTC.

This clone was counted between two and nine times. The CDR3: CASSYGGYTF. In DNA form, the CDR3 reads TGTGCCAGCAGTTACGGCGGCTACACCTTC. The chain employs TRBV6-6 and TRBJ1-2; D gene ambiguous. With 2 bases removed from V and 8 bases from J, the gap between germline ends came to 3 bases. The CDR3 has 10 amino acids. Germline V gene lookup returns CDR1 MNHNY and CDR2 SVGAGI (reference sequence).

The chain couples TRBV7-2 to TRBJ2-3; D might be TRBD1 (5 bases). Trimming removed 3 bases at V and 0 bases at J, with 7 bases between. Germline CDR1 SGHTA, CDR2 FQGNSA. CDR3 length: 14 amino acids. The CDR3, as DNA: TGTGCCAGCAGCTTGACAGCTAGCACAGATACGCAGTATTTT. Its protein product is CASSLTASTDTQYF.

The chain has TRBV19 and TRBJ2-1; D is perhaps TRBD2 (6 bases). Trimming left V 0 bases short and J 7 bases short, with 16 bases between. The CDR3 totals 16 residues. The germline CDR1 and CDR2 sequences are LNHDA and SQIVND (reference sequence). CDR3 nucleotides: TGTGCCAGTAGTATAGATCGGGCCGGGAGTTGGAATGAGCAGTTCTTC. This translates into CASSIDRAGSWNEQFF.

This chain uses TRBV9 with TRBJ1-2, with TRBD1 matching over 9 bases. After removal of 3 bases from V and 5 bases from J, the junction contained 5 bases not matched to a gene. The CDR3 extends over 14 amino acids. Per germline, CDR1 SGDLS and CDR2 YYNGEE. This chain's CDR3 is CASSEQGAAYGYTF. The CDR3 DNA is TGTGCCAGCAGCGAACAGGGGGCGGCGTATGGCTACACCTTC.

The chain joins TRBV15 to TRBJ1-2; 7 positions match TRBD1. The germline gives CDR1 LNHNV, CDR2 YYDKDF (reference sequence). V lost 1 base, J lost 3 bases, and 2 bases stayed unmatched. The CDR3 loop spans 14 amino acids. CDR3 sequence: CATSRAGTDYGYTF. In nucleotides, the CDR3 is TGTGCCACCAGCAGAGCCGGGACAGACTATGGCTACACCTTC.

This clone occurred a few times. The gene calls are TRBV7-2 and TRBJ1-1; D gene unclear. V lost 5 bases to trimming and J lost 2 bases, with 15 bases between them. The V gene's germline CDR1 is SGHTA and CDR2 FQGNSA. The CDR3 extends over 15 amino acids. The CDR3 protein is CASSPTLRINTEAFF. The CDR3 bases are TGTGCCAGCAGCCCAACTCTGAGAATCAACACTGAAGCTTTCTTT.

The chain joins TRBV2 to TRBJ1-1; D possibly corresponds to TRBD1 (5 bases). Germline CDR1 is SNHLY and CDR2 is FYNNEI. The CDR3 contains 19 residues. The germline V and J ends were trimmed by 0 bases and 1 base, with 21 bases remaining between them. CDR3 sequence: CASSEAPGVFGGGNTEAFF. For the CDR3, the DNA is TGTGCCAGCAGTGAAGCCCCCGGTGTTTTTGGGGGGGGGAACACTGAAGCTTTCTTT.

This chain links TRBV19 with TRBJ2-7, with 13 bases lining up with TRBD2. Germline CDR1 and CDR2: LNHDA and SQIVND (reference sequence). Losses at the gene ends were 3 bases for V and 5 bases for J; bases not matched to a gene: 4. The CDR3 is made up of 15 amino acids. CDR3 nucleotide sequence: TGTGCCAGTAGTATGGGACTAGCGGGACACCACGAGCAGTACTTC. This gives the protein CASSMGLAGHHEQYF.

V is TRBV12-3 or TRBV12-4 and J is TRBJ1-2; a weak D match, TRBD1 (5 bases). The CDR3 is 13 residues long. The V gene lost 3 bases and the J gene lost 5 bases, with 10 bases spanning the gap. CDR3 sequence reads: CASSFSRAYGYTF. Here the CDR3 DNA reads TGTGCCAGCAGTTTTTCCAGGGCGTATGGCTACACCTTC.

The chain combines TRBV14 with TRBJ2-1, with TRBD2 matching 9 bases. Trimming at V came to 0 bases and at J to 9 bases, leaving 12 bases not matched to a gene. The germline V gene encodes CDR1 SGHDN and CDR2 FVKESK. The CDR3 runs 17 residues. CDR3 protein: CASSQDAGGRAGLEQFF. The CDR3 coding sequence is TGTGCCAGCAGCCAAGACGCGGGCGGGAGGGCCGGCCTTGAGCAGTTCTTC.

The J gene is TRBJ1-2, the V gene TRBV20-1; no reliable D call. Germline CDR1 reads DFQATT; CDR2 reads SNEGSKA (reference sequence). Trimming removed 1 base at V and 7 bases at J, with 7 bases between. The CDR3 is 11 residues long. The CDR3 region has the DNA TGCAGTGCTAGAGCCCTTCGTGGCTACACCTTC. It codes for CSARALRGYTF.

The rearrangement links TRBV7-8 to TRBJ2-6, with 8 bases lining up with TRBD1. The germline V gene has CDR1 SGHVS and CDR2 FQNEAQ. The CDR3 has 17 amino acids. V lost 5 bases to trimming and J lost 3 bases; unmatched junction nucleotides: 9. The CDR3 is CASSHWTGSFGANVLTF. As DNA, the CDR3 is TGTGCCAGCAGCCACTGGACAGGGTCGTTTGGGGCCAACGTCCTGACTTTC. Full variable domain (outside the CDR3, taken from reference TRBV7-8 and TRBJ2-6): GAGVSQSPRYKVAKRGQDVALRCDPISGHVSLFWYQQALGQGPEFLTYFQNEAQLDKSGLPSDRFFAERPEGSVSTLKIQRTQQEDSAVYLCASSHWTGSFGANVLTFGAGSRLTVL.

The chain employs TRBV11-2 and TRBJ2-1; D ambiguous. The CDR3 extends over 11 amino acids. Germline lookup yields CDR1 SGHAT and CDR2 FQNNGV. V was cut by 5 bases and J by 9 bases, with 8 bases left in between. In DNA form, the CDR3 reads TGTGCCAGCAGCCCACCCGGTGAGCAGTTCTTC. Protein product: CASSPPGEQFF.

This clone was observed a handful of times. The chain links TRBV29-1 to TRBJ1-4; D possibly corresponds to TRBD1 (5 bases). Trimming cost V 6 bases and J 0 bases, with 17 bases left between them. Germline lookup yields CDR1 SQVTM and CDR2 ANQGSEA. The CDR3 has 16 amino acids. CDR3 in DNA: TGCAGCGTCTTAGGGGCATTGGGTACAACTAATGAAAAACTGTTTTTT. Translation: CSVLGALGTTNEKLFF.

The chain combines TRBV29-1 with TRBJ2-7, with TRBD1 identical over 9 bases. The germline V gene encodes CDR1 SQVTM and CDR2 ANQGSEA. The CDR3 is 15 residues long. The V gene end was trimmed by 0 bases and the J gene end by 0 bases; junction bases not matched to a gene: 3. This chain's CDR3 is CSVEDRDRASYEQYF. CDR3 coding DNA: TGCAGCGTTGAAGACCGGGACAGGGCCTCCTACGAGCAGTACTTC.